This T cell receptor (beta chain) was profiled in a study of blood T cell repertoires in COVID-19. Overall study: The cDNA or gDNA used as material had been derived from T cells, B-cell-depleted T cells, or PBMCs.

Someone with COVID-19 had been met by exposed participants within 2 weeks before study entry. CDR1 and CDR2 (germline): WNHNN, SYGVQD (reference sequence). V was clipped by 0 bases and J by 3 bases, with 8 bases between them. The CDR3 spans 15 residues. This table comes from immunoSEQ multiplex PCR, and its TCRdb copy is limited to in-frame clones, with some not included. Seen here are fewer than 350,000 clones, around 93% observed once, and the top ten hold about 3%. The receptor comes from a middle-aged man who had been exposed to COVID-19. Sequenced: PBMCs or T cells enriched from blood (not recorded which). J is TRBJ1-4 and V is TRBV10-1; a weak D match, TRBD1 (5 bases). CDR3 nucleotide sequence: TGCGCCAGCAGTGAGTCGACAGAACCTAATGAAAAACTGTTTTTT. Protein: CASSESTEPNEKLFF.